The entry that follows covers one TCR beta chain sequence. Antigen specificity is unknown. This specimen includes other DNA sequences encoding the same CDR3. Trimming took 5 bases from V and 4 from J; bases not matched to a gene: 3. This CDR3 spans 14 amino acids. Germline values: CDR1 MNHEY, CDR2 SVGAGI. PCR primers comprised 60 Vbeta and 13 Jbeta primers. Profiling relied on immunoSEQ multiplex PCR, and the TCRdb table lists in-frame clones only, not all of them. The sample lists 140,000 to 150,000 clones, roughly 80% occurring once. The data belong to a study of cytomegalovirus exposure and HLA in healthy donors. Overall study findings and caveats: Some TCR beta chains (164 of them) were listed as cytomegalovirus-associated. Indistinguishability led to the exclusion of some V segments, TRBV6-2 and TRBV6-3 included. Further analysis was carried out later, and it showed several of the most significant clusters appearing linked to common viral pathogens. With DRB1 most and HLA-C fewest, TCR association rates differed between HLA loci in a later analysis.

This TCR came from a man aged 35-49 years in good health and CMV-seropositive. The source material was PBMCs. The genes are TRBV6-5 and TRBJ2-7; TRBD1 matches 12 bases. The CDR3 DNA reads TGTGCCAGCAGTCGGGACAGGGGGCTGTACGAGCAGTACTTC. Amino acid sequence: CASSRDRGLYEQYF.